Below, 11 T cell receptor beta chains from the same sample are listed, as sequenced in a study of blood T cell repertoires in COVID-19. Clones were sequenced by immunoSEQ multiplex PCR, and TCRdb holds only the in-frame ones, with some missing. This sample has some 260,000 clones, with under 90% found just once. Sequencing was performed on PBMCs or T cells enriched from blood (not recorded which). These receptors originate from a man between 40 and 49 years old who had recovered from COVID-19.

This clone was recorded many times. The chain uses TRBV6-1 and TRBJ1-2, with D hard to call. This CDR3 comprises 11 residues. V was trimmed by 5 bases and J by 5 bases, leaving 6 bases between them. The germline CDR1 and CDR2 sequences are MNHNS and SASEGT. CDR3 coding DNA: TGTGCCAGCAGTACCGGGTATGGCTACACCTTC. This gives the protein CASSTGYGYTF.

The chain combines TRBV7-8 with TRBJ1-1, with unresolved D. Germline lookup yields CDR1 SGHVS and CDR2 FQNEAQ. The CDR3 runs to 12 residues. The germline V and J ends were trimmed by 5 bases and 4 bases, with 8 bases remaining between them. The CDR3 DNA follows: TGTGCCAGCAGCCAGACGGGCACTGAAGCTTTCTTT. Translated, it gives CASSQTGTEAFF. Full variable domain (rest looked up from reference TRBV7-8 and TRBJ1-1): GAGVSQSPRYKVAKRGQDVALRCDPISGHVSLFWYQQALGQGPEFLTYFQNEAQLDKSGLPSDRFFAERPEGSVSTLKIQRTQQEDSAVYLCASSQTGTEAFFGQGTRLTVV.

The chain is built from TRBV4-1 and TRBJ2-3; maybe TRBD2 (5 bases). This CDR3 spans 14 amino acids. V gave up 0 bases and J gave up 4 bases, with 8 bases separating them. The germline gives CDR1 MGHRA, CDR2 YSYEKL. CDR3 DNA: TGCGCCAGCAGCCAAGAGGAGGTAGCAGATACGCAGTATTTT. It specifies CASSQEEVADTQYF.

The chain is built from TRBV7-9 and TRBJ2-3, with D possibly TRBD2 on 5 matching bases. The CDR3 consists of 14 residues. The V end lost 4 bases, the J end lost 0 bases, and 8 bases lay between the germline ends. Germline V gene data show CDR1 as SEHNR and CDR2 as FQNEAQ (reference sequence). CDR3 residues: CASSYDYSTDTQYF. The CDR3 DNA reads TGTGCCAGCAGCTACGACTATAGCACAGATACGCAGTATTTT.

The chain links TRBV10-3 to TRBJ2-1; a weak D match, TRBD2 (6 bases). Germline assignment: CDR1 ENHRY and CDR2 SYGVKD. This CDR3 is 14 amino acids long. V shed 5 bases and J shed 2 bases, with 10 bases lying between them. CDR3 residues: CAISSSGAYNEQFF. In nucleotides, the CDR3 is TGTGCCATCAGTAGTAGCGGAGCCTACAATGAGCAGTTCTTC.

This chain connects TRBV4-1 to TRBJ2-1; possible D gene TRBD2, 5 bases. V lost 8 bases, J lost 7 bases, and 15 bases lay in between. Germline V CDR1 and CDR2: MGHRA, YSYEKL. The CDR3 is 13 amino acids. In DNA, the CDR3 is TGCGCCAGCCACGAGCTTGGGGAGAATGAGCAGTTCTTC. As protein: CASHELGENEQFF.

This clone was seen a single time. J is TRBJ1-5 and V is TRBV29-1, with D possibly matching TRBD1 (6 bases). CDR3 size: 13 residues. Germline V CDR1 and CDR2: SQVTM, ANQGSEA. Between the trimmed V and J ends, which lost 4 bases and 4 bases, there was a span of 11 bases. This CDR3 reads CSVAEGENQPQHF. The CDR3 DNA sequence: TGCAGCGTTGCCGAGGGGGAAAATCAGCCCCAGCATTTT.

This clone was found once. The CDR3 loop reads CASSQDSPGAGNTIYF. CDR3 DNA sequence: TGTGCCAGCAGCCAAGATAGTCCGGGGGCTGGAAACACCATATATTTT. The chain links TRBV4-2 to TRBJ1-3; a possible D gene is TRBD1 (5 bases). The CDR3 loop spans 16 amino acids. V was clipped by 0 bases and J by 2 bases, with 11 bases between them. CDR1 and CDR2 (germline): LGHNA, YNFKEQ.

Comments on this clone: This same CDR3 is encoded by further DNA sequences in the sample. The J gene is TRBJ1-2, the V gene TRBV6-5, with a tentative D call TRBD1 (5 bases). The V gene lost 2 bases and the J gene lost 4 bases, with 11 bases spanning the gap. CDR1 and CDR2 (germline): MNHEY, SVGAGI. CDR3 length: 14 amino acids. The CDR3, as DNA: TGTGCCAGCAGTTACGGGCAGGGTGCCTATGGCTACACCTTC. It specifies CASSYGQGAYGYTF.

V gene TRBV29-1 combines with J gene TRBJ2-7; D may be TRBD2 (5 bases). Germline loops: CDR1 SQVTM, CDR2 ANQGSEA. CDR3 length: 16 residues. V was pared by 7 bases and J by 5 bases, with 27 bases between. The CDR3 nucleotides are TGCAGCGCCCGTCCCGTGGGGAGCCGCGGAGCTCACGAGCAGTACTTC. Protein sequence: CSARPVGSRGAHEQYF.

V is TRBV7-6 and J is TRBJ1-1, with 10 bases identical to TRBD1. The CDR3 consists of 16 residues. Germline assignment: CDR1 SGHVS and CDR2 FNYEAQ. The ends lost 6 bases at V and 6 bases at J; junction bases unmatched: 13. The CDR3, as DNA: TGTGCCAGCAGTCTCTCCCGGGGACAGGGGAGCGCTGAAGCTTTCTTT. Its translation is CASSLSRGQGSAEAFF.